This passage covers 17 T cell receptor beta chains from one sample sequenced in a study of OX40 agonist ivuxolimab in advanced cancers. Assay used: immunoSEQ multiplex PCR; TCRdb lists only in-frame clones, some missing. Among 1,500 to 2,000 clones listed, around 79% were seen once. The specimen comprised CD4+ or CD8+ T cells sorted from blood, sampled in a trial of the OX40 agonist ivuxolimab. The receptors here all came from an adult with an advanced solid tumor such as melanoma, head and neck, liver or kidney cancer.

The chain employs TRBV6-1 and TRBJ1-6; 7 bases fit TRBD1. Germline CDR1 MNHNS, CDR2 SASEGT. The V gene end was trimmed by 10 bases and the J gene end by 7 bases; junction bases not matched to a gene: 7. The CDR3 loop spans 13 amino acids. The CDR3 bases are TGTGCCACCTCCGGGACAGAGAATTCACCCCTCCACTTT. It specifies CATSGTENSPLHF.

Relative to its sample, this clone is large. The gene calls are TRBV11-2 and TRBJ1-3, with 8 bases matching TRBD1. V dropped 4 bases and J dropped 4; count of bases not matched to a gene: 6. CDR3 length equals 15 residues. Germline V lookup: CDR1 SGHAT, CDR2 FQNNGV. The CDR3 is CASSSPRTGGNTIYF. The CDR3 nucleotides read TGTGCCAGCAGCTCGCCGAGGACAGGGGGAAACACCATATATTTT.

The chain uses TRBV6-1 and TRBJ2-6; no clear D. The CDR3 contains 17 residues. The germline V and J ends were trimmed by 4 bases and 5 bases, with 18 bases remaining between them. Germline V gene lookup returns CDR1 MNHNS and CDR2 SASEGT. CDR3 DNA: TGTGCCAGCAGTGGTCATTCGGAACAAAGTCGGGCCAACGTCCTGACTTTC. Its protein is CASSGHSEQSRANVLTF.

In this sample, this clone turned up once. The CDR3, as DNA: TGTGCCAGCAGTTATATGAGCTCTGGAAACACCATATATTTT. This encodes CASSYMSSGNTIYF. The V call is TRBV6-6, the J call TRBJ1-3; D remains unclear. Trimming pared 3 bases from V and 0 bases from J, leaving 6 bases between. The CDR3 spans 14 residues. From germline, CDR1 is MNHNY and CDR2 SVGAGI (reference sequence).

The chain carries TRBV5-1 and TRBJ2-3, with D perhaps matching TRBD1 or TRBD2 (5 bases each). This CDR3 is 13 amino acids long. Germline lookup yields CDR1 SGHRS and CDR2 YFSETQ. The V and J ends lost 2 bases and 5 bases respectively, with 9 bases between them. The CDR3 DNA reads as TGCGCCAGCAGCTTTTGGGGGAGAGATACGCAGTATTTT. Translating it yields CASSFWGRDTQYF.

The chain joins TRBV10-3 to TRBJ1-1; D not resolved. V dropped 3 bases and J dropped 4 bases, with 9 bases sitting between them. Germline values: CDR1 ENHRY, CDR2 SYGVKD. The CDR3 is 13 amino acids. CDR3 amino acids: CAISDGDSTEAFF. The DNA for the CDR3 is TGTGCCATCAGTGATGGAGATTCCACTGAAGCTTTCTTT.

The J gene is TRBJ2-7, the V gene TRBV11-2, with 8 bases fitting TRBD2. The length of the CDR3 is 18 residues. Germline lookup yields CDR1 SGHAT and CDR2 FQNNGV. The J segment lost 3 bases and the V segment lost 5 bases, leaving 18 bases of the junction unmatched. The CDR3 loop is CASSPIRGGAVGNYEQYF. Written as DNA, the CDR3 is TGTGCCAGCAGCCCGATACGGGGGGGGGCGGTCGGGAACTACGAGCAGTACTTC.

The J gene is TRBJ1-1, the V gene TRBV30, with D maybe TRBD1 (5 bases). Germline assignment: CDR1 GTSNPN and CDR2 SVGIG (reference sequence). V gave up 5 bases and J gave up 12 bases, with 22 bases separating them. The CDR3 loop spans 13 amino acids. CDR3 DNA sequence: TGTGCCTGGGGGGCTCTTCACGGTCTGAAGCCTTTCTTT. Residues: CAWGALHGLKPFF.

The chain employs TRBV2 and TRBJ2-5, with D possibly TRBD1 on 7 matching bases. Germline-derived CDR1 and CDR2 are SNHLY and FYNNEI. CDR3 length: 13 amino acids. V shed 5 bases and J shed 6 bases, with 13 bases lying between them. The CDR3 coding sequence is TGTGCCAGCAGTAACAGGGGACTCCAGACCCAGTACTTC. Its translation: CASSNRGLQTQYF.

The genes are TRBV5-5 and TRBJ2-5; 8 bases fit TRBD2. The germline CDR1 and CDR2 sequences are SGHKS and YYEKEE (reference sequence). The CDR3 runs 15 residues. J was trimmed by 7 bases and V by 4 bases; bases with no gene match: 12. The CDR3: CASSPRRGGEGTQYF. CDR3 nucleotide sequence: TGTGCCAGCAGCCCCCGTCGGGGGGGCGAGGGGACCCAGTACTTC.

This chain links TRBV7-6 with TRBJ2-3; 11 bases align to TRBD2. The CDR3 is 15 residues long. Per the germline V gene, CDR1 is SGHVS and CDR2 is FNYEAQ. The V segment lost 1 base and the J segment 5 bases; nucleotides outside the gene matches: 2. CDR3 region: CASSLELAGGDTQYF. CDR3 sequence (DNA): TGTGCCAGCAGCTTAGAGCTAGCGGGGGGAGATACGCAGTATTTT.

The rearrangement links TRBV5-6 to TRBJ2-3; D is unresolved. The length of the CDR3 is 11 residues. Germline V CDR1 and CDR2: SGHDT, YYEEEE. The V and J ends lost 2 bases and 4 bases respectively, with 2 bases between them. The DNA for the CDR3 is TGTGCCAGCAGCTTTGCAGATACGCAGTATTTT. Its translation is CASSFADTQYF.

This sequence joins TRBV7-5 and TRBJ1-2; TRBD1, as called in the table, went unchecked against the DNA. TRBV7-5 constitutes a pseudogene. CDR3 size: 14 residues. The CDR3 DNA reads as TGTGCCAGCAGCTTGGGGGACAGCAGAGATGGCTACACCTTC. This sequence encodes CASSLGDSRDGYTF.

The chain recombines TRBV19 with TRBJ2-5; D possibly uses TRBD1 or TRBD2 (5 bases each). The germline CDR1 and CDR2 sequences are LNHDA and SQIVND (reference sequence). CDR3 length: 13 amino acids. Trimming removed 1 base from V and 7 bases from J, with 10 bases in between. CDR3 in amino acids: CASSIVGGGTQYF. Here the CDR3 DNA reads TGTGCCAGTAGTATAGTAGGTGGGGGGACCCAGTACTTC. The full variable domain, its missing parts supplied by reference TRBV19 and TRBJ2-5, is DGGITQSPKYLFRKEGQNVTLSCEQNLNHDAMYWYRQDPGQGLRLIYYSQIVNDFQKGDIAEGYSVSREKKESFPLTVTSAQKNPTAFYLCASSIVGGGTQYFGPGTRLLVL.

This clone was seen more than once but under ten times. CDR3 nucleotides: TGTGCCAGCAGCAAGGCAGGGTTGGGCGAGCAGTACTTC. It specifies CASSKAGLGEQYF. This sequence joins TRBV21-1 and TRBJ2-7; TRBD1, as called in the table, went unchecked against the DNA. TRBV21-1 is classified as a pseudogene. This CDR3 spans 13 amino acids.

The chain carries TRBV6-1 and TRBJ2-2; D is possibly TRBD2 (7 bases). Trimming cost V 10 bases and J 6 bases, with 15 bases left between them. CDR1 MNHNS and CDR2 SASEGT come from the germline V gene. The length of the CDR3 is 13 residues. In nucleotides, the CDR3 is TGTGCCATTCGGGGGGCGATCCCCGGGGAGCTGTTTTTT. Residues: CAIRGAIPGELFF.

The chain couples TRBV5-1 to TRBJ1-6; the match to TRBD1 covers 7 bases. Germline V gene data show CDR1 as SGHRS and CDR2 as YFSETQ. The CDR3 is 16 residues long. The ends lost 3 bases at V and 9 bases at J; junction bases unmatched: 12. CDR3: CASSSQGPPESSPLHF. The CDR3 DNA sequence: TGCGCCAGCAGCTCACAGGGGCCGCCTGAGAGTTCACCCCTCCACTTT.